This paragraph covers one T cell receptor beta chain sequence. Its antigen is unidentified. Treatment indicated: oral pan-JAK inhibitor, 5-10 mg twice daily. The data belong to a study of CD8+ T cells in alopecia areata. Points from the study as a whole: Scalp clonality dropped significantly under tofacitinib, as did expanded CD8+ top-100 clones.

This CDR3 has 13 amino acids. The ends were cut back, 5 bases at V and 3 bases at J, with 8 bases in the middle. Germline V gives CDR1 SGHRS, CDR2 YFSETQ. Reverse transcribed after extraction, RNA yielded cDNA as the sequencing template. Sequenced by immunoSEQ multiplex PCR; TCRdb stores in-frame clones only, minus some. The table includes some 180,000 clones, about 55% detected once. Sequencing was performed on CD8+ T cells sorted from blood, taken at week 24, from a patient treated with tofacitinib. The rearrangement joins TRBV5-1 to TRBJ2-2; D gene unclear. The sequence was collected from a human donor with alopecia areata. CDR3 nucleotides: TGCGCCAGCAGTGAGCGCGACACCGGGGAGCTGTTTTTT. It is translated as CASSERDTGELFF.